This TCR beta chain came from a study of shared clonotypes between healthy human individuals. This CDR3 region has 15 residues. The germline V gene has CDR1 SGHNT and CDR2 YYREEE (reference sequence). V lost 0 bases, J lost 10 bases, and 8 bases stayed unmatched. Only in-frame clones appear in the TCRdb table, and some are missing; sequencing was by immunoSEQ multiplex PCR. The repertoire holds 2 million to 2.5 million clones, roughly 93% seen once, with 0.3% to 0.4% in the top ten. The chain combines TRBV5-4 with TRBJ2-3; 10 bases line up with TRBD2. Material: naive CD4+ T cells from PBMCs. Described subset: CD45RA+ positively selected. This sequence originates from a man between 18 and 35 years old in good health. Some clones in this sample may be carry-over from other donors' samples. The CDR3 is CASSLASGGSRAQYF. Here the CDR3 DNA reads TGTGCCAGCAGCTTGGCTAGCGGGGGCTCGAGGGCGCAGTATTTT.